This TCR beta chain appears in the sequencing data of a study of human T cells and chemical hapten exposure. Findings and limits, study-wide: Higher patch test scores went with higher counts of PT1 expanded TCRs. Expanded TCR sets contained significantly more large CDR3 similarity clusters than controls.

This clonotype was counted only a few times. Its antigen is unidentified. The time point: pre-sensitization, week 0. The sample's treatment: therapeutic diphenylcyclopropenone sensitization with weekly scalp DPC. As the library was built, unique molecular identifiers were attached to individual cDNA molecules. Methods used by the authors: Ranging from roughly 23,224 to 690,600, TCR counts per sample had a median value of roughly 96,000. TCRdb reprocessed the RACE reads via MiXCR and lists one record per CDR3 protein. The V and J calls shown here were made by TCRdb, not taken from the authors' results. The sample contains 240,000 or so distinct CDR3 sequences, 7% to 10% of which appear only once. The sequence derives from a woman in her thirties or forties with alopecia areata. Some clones in this sample may be carry-over from other donors' samples. Material: whole blood, obtained in connection with sensitization to the hapten diphenylcyclopropenone (DPC).

The CDR3: CASRDRGESTDTQYF. CDR3 in DNA: TGCGCCAGCAGGGACAGGGGGGAGAGCACAGATACGCAGTATTTT. J is TRBJ2-3 and V is TRBV5-1, with TRBD1 matching 10 bases. V dropped 5 bases and J dropped 0; count of bases not matched to a gene: 3. CDR1 is SGHRS, CDR2 YFSETQ, per germline. There are 15 residues in the CDR3.